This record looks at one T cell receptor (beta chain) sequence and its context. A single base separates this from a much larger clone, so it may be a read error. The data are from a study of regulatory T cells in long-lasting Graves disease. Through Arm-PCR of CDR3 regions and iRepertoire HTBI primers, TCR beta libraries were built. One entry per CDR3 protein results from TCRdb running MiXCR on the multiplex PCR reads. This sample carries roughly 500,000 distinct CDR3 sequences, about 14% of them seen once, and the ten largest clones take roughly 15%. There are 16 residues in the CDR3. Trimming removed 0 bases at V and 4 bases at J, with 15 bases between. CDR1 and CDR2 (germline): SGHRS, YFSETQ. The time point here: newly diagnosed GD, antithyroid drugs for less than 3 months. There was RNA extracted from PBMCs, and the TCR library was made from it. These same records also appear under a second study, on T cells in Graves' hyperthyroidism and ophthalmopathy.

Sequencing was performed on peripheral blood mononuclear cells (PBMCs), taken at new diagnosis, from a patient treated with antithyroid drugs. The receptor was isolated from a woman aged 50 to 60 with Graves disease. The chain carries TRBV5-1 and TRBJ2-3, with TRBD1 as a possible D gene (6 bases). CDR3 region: CASSLGQGLGSDTQYF. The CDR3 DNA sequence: TGCGCCAGCAGCTTGGGCCAGGGGTTGGGCTCAGATACGCAGTATTTT.